This T cell receptor beta chain emerged from a study of cytomegalovirus exposure and HLA in healthy donors. Background on the study: As released early, the data held 80 million to 90 million unique TCRs from HLA-typed donors. General study results and limits: Equally common other TCR beta chains were less clonally expanded than HLA-associated ones, a later analysis found. DRB1 showed the most TCR associations and HLA-C the fewest in a later analysis, as rates varied by HLA locus. Later on, a genetic analysis was performed. It linked a missense variant in DCLRE1C with V- and J-gene trimming of TCR beta.

As to this clone: Its antigen remains unidentified. Other DNA sequences within the sample encode an identical CDR3.

The PCR made use of 60 Vbeta and 13 Jbeta primers. Profiling relied on immunoSEQ multiplex PCR, and the TCRdb table lists in-frame clones only, not all of them. This table has some 120,000 clones, roughly four fifths appearing once. Looked up from germline, CDR1 is SGHRS and CDR2 is YFSETQ. This CDR3 spans 13 amino acids. Trimming stripped 0 bases from V and 3 bases from J, with 6 bases between. This rearrangement joins TRBV5-1 to TRBJ2-5; D perhaps matches TRBD1 (5 bases). Sequencing was performed on PBMCs. The receptor's source is a woman between 50 and 59 years old in good health and CMV-seropositive. In DNA form, the CDR3 reads TGCGCCAGCAGCTTGGGCAGGGAAGAGACCCAGTACTTC. It translates to CASSLGREETQYF.